Sequencing of this TCR beta chain was carried out in a study of T cells in Graves' hyperthyroidism and ophthalmopathy (dated by TCRdb to 2018 to 2020). Background on the whole study: Peripheral blood was collected at initial diagnosis, before any treatment. TCR V-J signatures able to tell the groups apart were searched for in a discovery cohort of 90 to 100 patients, of whom 40 to 45 had Graves' ophthalmopathy and roughly 58 had stable Graves' hyperthyroidism. An independent validation cohort of 18 to 20 hyperthyroidism patients and approximately 17 patients who later progressed to ophthalmopathy tested prospective prediction of ophthalmopathy. The roughly 90 discovery patients were divided at random into training and test sets in a 7:3 ratio. In addition, the study compared T-cell repertoires in thyroid tissue and in blood from a handful of Graves' hyperthyroidism patients. Once sampling was done, hyperthyroidism patients were given methimazole at a starting dose of 30 mg daily, whereas ophthalmopathy patients were given high-dose intravenous methylprednisolone. According to the paper, TCR Vbeta CDR3 sequencing was carried out on about 140 peripheral blood samples, which came from approximately 43 ophthalmopathy, around 75 hyperthyroidism and about 17 progressor patients. General study outcomes and caveats: Most expanded thyroid clonotypes (frequency above 0.001) were also detected in blood, suggesting blood repertoires may reflect thyroid immune responses. In validation, the model predicted progression to ophthalmopathy a median of roughly 6.1 months before onset, with approximately 71% sensitivity and about 75% specificity. A model built on a 13 V-J signature distinguished ophthalmopathy from stable hyperthyroidism, reaching 87.88% sensitivity and 81% to 83% specificity in cross-validation and 80%/75% in testing. No statistical method was used to set the sample size in advance, and investigators knew the group allocation.

V is cut by 3 bases and J by 6 bases, and the space between the germline ends is 12 bases. From cysteine to phenylalanine, the CDR3 is 14 amino acids long. Just the 42-base CDR3 DNA is kept, in frame starting at base 1. CDR1 and CDR2 are drawn from the germline V gene: ENHRY, SYGVKD. TCR beta CDR3 regions were amplified from RNA transcripts. The TCR CDR3 was subjected to a first round of RT-PCR using the HTBI primer set and the Qiagen OneStep RT-PCR kit. The libraries were constructed in a second round of multiplex PCR and then size-selected and purified. Libraries were sequenced paired-end with 100 bp reads on an Illumina HiSeq2000. The study's own analysis went as follows. Raw data were processed with SOAPnuke, discarding reads with adapters, uncalled bases, mean Phred below 15, or no exact constant-primer or identifier match. COPE v1.2.5 was used to merge high-quality paired reads, and clonotypes were defined as unique nucleotide sequences. MiTCR v1.1 was used to align clonotypes to the IMGT TRBV, TRBD and TRBJ reference segments. Only V-J combinations with frequency above 0.0001, covering roughly 99% of repertoires, were analysed. The TCS score was defined as F50 (clonal expansion) divided by E x V (chaos), with BLOSUM62-based TCRdist calculated between CDR3 peptides within each V-J. Welch's t-statistics and random forest reduced some 510 V-J features to some 14, which were used in a naive Bayes classifier (R e1071). TCRdb redid the processing of the public reads, applying fastp at Q25 and MiXCR, and retained in-frame beta chains. Records with the same CDR3 protein are collapsed into one entry carrying the most frequent genes and DNA. The V and J calls, along with clone size, are taken from TCRdb and not from the paper's own processing. Within this sample are around 110,000 distinct CDR3 sequences, with roughly 15% of them counted one time only. The top ten hold around 42% of the sample.

For this clonotype: Its antigen is not yet known. No base qualities exist here, and no much larger clone lies one base off it.

A patient counted as having stable Graves' hyperthyroidism if no progression to ophthalmopathy occurred over 18 months of follow-up. Hyperthyroidism patients were newly diagnosed, had a disease duration of under 2 months, and were aged 18 to 65 years. The study excluded patients with uncontrolled infections, other autoimmune diseases, pregnancy or lactation. Clinical symptoms, serum thyroxine and TRAb, thyroid ultrasound, and orbital computed tomography formed the basis for the diagnoses. PBMCs were separated from over 9 ml of fresh peripheral blood using Ficoll-Paque density gradient centrifugation. Total RNA was extracted with Trizol reagent, and quality was checked on an Agilent 2100 Bioanalyzer.

The receptor chain draws on TRBV10-3 and TRBJ1-5; possibly the D gene is TRBD1, per 6 matching bases. The sample consisted of blood. This TCR was sampled from a woman aged 50 to 60 with Graves' hyperthyroidism. The DNA is as follows: TGTGCCATCAGTGAAGAACAGGGTCCTCAGCCCCAGCATTTT. Protein translation: CAISEEQGPQPQHF.